Listed here are 16 T cell receptor beta chains from one sample, sequenced in a study of blood T cell repertoires in COVID-19. The data were produced by immunoSEQ multiplex PCR, yet TCRdb's version contains in-frame clones alone and is incomplete. The repertoire includes about 260,000 clones, about 90% of them detected once, and about 3.1% sits in the top ten. Sequenced material: PBMCs or T cells enriched from blood (not recorded which). The receptors come from a woman aged 35 to 49 who had been exposed to COVID-19.

The chain has TRBV6-2 or TRBV6-3 and TRBJ2-1; 8 bases align to TRBD2. V shed 5 bases and J 7 bases; nucleotides not matched to a gene: 10. Germline CDR1 MNHEY, CDR2 SVGEGT. The CDR3 totals 15 residues. The CDR3 region is CASSTTGGAGNEQFF. CDR3 in DNA: TGTGCCAGCAGTACAACCGGGGGGGCCGGTAATGAGCAGTTCTTC.

This chain links TRBV19 with TRBJ1-6, with 9 positions matching TRBD1. CDR3 length equals 18 residues. V shed 9 bases, J shed 3 bases, and the junction held 15 bases outside the gene matches. CDR1 and CDR2 from the germline V gene are LNHDA and SQIVND (reference sequence). CDR3 DNA sequence: TGTGCCAGCACAGCCTTACCGGGACAGGGTAACTATAATTCACCCCTCCACTTT. It specifies CASTALPGQGNYNSPLHF.

As for this clone: One end of the junction does not line up with germline, which may come from a read error. The chain couples TRBV5-1 to TRBJ1-1; tentative D call: TRBD1 (5 bases). Germline V CDR1 and CDR2: SGHRS, YFSETQ. CDR3 size: 12 residues. CDR3 in amino acids: CASTWDFGEAFF. Here the CDR3 DNA reads TGTGCCAGCACCTGGGACTTTGGTGAAGCTTTCTTT.

The rearrangement joins TRBV2 to TRBJ2-7; D possibly corresponds to TRBD1 (6 bases). V was clipped by 7 bases and J by 3 bases, with 16 bases between them. The CDR3 totals 14 residues. Germline CDR1 SNHLY, CDR2 FYNNEI. CDR3 region: CASTTRGTNYEQYF. The CDR3 DNA is TGTGCCAGCACCACGAGGGGGACAAACTACGAGCAGTACTTC.

The rearrangement links TRBV3-1 (or the pseudogene TRBV3-2) to TRBJ1-1; D unresolved. Germline V gives CDR1 LGHDT, CDR2 YNNKEL (reference sequence). Trimming took 4 bases from V and 10 from J, leaving 13 bases between them. CDR3 length: 12 amino acids. CDR3 in DNA: TGTGCCAGCAGCCTCGGCCGGCGGGTAGCTTTCTTT. This gives the protein CASSLGRRVAFF.

The chain employs TRBV19 and TRBJ2-3; 7 bases line up with TRBD2. Per germline, CDR1 LNHDA and CDR2 SQIVND (reference sequence). The junction had 5 bases not matched to a gene; V was cut back by 6 bases and J by 2 bases. This CDR3 comprises 14 residues. Here the CDR3 DNA reads TGTGCCAGTAGCCCTAGCGGCTTCACAGATACGCAGTATTTT. This translates into CASSPSGFTDTQYF.

The rearrangement uses TRBV7-9 and TRBJ2-6, with D unresolved. V dropped 5 bases and J dropped 1 base, with 9 bases sitting between them. The V gene's germline CDR1 is SEHNR and CDR2 FQNEAQ (reference sequence). The CDR3 contains 15 residues. CDR3 DNA: TGTGCCAGCAGCCAGGATTCTTCTGGGGCCAACGTCCTGACTTTC. Its protein is CASSQDSSGANVLTF.

J is TRBJ1-5 and V is TRBV9; 10 bases align to TRBD1. Germline CDR1 and CDR2: SGDLS and YYNGEE. J was trimmed by 7 bases and V by 1 base; bases with no gene match: 5. The CDR3 loop spans 15 amino acids. CDR3 DNA: TGTGCCAGCAGCGTATCGGGGACAGGGGACCAGCCCCAGCATTTT. Its translation is CASSVSGTGDQPQHF.

V and J are TRBV7-8 and TRBJ2-7; tentatively, D is TRBD2 (5 bases). The germline V gene has CDR1 SGHVS and CDR2 FQNEAQ. V was clipped by 4 bases and J by 12 bases, with 19 bases between them. The CDR3 spans 13 residues. The CDR3 coding sequence is TGTGCCAGCAGCTCCCGTGAGAGCGGTTATGCGTACGTC. Its translation: CASSSRESGYAYV.

This clone was recorded once. The V gene is TRBV18, the J gene TRBJ2-6, with D perhaps TRBD1 (6 bases). This CDR3 is built from 18 residues. V lost 7 bases, J lost 0 bases, and 19 bases lay in between. The germline V gene encodes CDR1 KGHSH and CDR2 LQKENI. This chain's CDR3 is CASLPQVRTDSGANVLTF. The DNA of the CDR3 is TGTGCCAGCTTGCCCCAGGTGAGGACAGACTCTGGGGCCAACGTCCTGACTTTC.

The V call is TRBV5-7, the J call TRBJ2-7, with D perhaps TRBD1 (5 bases). Being an ORF, TRBV5-7 has a function that is uncertain. The CDR3 spans 17 residues. The V end was cut by 0 bases, the J end by 0 bases, with 16 bases between. The CDR3 DNA reads as TGTGCCAGCAGCTTGGCCAAAGGCAGGGCACGCTCCTACGAGCAGTACGTC. Encoded protein: CASSLAKGRARSYEQYV.

This clone was observed at least ten times. The chain joins TRBV19 to TRBJ1-1; D gene ambiguous. With 5 bases removed from V and 0 bases from J, the gap between germline ends came to 7 bases. The CDR3 spans 13 residues. Germline V gene sequence: CDR1 LNHDA, CDR2 SQIVND (reference sequence). The CDR3 spells CASSVTMNTEAFF. The CDR3 nucleotides read TGTGCCAGTAGTGTGACAATGAACACTGAAGCTTTCTTT. Full variable domain (outside the CDR3, taken from reference TRBV19 and TRBJ1-1): DGGITQSPKYLFRKEGQNVTLSCEQNLNHDAMYWYRQDPGQGLRLIYYSQIVNDFQKGDIAEGYSVSREKKESFPLTVTSAQKNPTAFYLCASSVTMNTEAFFGQGTRLTVV.

The chain is built from TRBV5-6 and TRBJ2-7; 7 bases are a match to TRBD1. V shed 3 bases, J shed 0 bases, and the junction held 6 bases outside the gene matches. CDR1 is SGHDT and CDR2 is YYEEEE in the germline V gene. The CDR3 has 15 amino acids. The CDR3 coding sequence is TGTGCCAGCAGCTCCGGACAGGTCTTCTCCTACGAGCAGTACTTC. Encoded protein: CASSSGQVFSYEQYF.

This clone was recorded once. The chain recombines TRBV6-5 with TRBJ2-2, with 8 bases identical to TRBD2. Germline loops: CDR1 MNHEY, CDR2 SVGAGI. Trimming cost V 6 bases and J 4 bases; bases outside gene matches: 7. The CDR3 is made up of 15 amino acids. In nucleotides, the CDR3 is TGTGCCAGCAGACCGTCCGGGACTAGCACCGGGGAGCTGTTTTTT. Translating gives CASRPSGTSTGELFF.

V and J are TRBV19 and TRBJ1-1; D is possibly TRBD1 (5 bases). Trimming shortened V by 11 bases and J by 0 bases, and 19 bases separated the two germline ends. The CDR3 is made up of 15 amino acids. Per the germline V gene, CDR1 is LNHDA and CDR2 is SQIVND (reference sequence). CDR3 residues: CAFRDRDLMNTEAFF. CDR3 DNA sequence: TGTGCCTTCCGCGACAGAGATTTAATGAACACTGAAGCTTTCTTT.

The gene calls are TRBV7-2 and TRBJ2-2, with 8 positions matching TRBD2. The junction had 12 bases not matched to a gene; V was cut back by 2 bases and J by 7 bases. Germline V CDR1 and CDR2: SGHTA, FQGNSA. There are 17 residues in the CDR3. The CDR3 sequence is CASSLNGAGGRVGELFF. CDR3 nucleotides: TGTGCCAGCAGCTTAAATGGCGCGGGAGGAAGGGTCGGGGAGCTGTTTTTT.